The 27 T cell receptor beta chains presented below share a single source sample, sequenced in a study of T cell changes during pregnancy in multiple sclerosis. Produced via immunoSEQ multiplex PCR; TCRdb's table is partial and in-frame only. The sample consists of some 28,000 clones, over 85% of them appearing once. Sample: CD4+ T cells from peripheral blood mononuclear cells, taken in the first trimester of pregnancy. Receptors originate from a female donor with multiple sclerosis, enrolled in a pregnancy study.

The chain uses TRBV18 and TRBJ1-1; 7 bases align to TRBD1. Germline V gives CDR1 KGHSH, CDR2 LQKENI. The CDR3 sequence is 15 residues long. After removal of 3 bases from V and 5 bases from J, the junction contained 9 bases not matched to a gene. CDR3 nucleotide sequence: TGTGCCAGCTCACCTGGCTCTAACAGGGGTACTGAAGCTTTCTTT. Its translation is CASSPGSNRGTEAFF.

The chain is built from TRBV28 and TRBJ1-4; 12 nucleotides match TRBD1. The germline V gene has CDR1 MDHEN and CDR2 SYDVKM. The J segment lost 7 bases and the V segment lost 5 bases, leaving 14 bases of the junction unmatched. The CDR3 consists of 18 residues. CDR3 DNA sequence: TGTGCCAGCAGTCCCAGACCGGGACAGGGGGCGCGAGGTGAAAAACTGTTTTTT. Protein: CASSPRPGQGARGEKLFF. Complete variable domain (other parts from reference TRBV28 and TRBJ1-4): DVKVTQSSRYLVKRTGEKVFLECVQDMDHENMFWYRQDPGLGLRLIYFSYDVKMKEKGDIPEGYSVSREKKERFSLILESASTNQTSMYLCASSPRPGQGARGEKLFFGSGTQLSVL.

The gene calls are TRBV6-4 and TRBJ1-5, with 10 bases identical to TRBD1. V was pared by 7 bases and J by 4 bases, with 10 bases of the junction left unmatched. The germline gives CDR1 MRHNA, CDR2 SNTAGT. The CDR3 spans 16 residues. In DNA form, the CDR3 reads TGTGCCAGCACTTCCCGGCGGACAGGGGGGAATCAGCCCCAGCATTTT. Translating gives CASTSRRTGGNQPQHF.

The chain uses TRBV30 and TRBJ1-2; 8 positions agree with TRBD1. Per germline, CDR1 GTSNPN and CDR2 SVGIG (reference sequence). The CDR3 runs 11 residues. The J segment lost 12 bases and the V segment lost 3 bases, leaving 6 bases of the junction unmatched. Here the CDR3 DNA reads TGTGCCTGGAGCTGGCAGGGGGCGAACACCTTC. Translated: CAWSWQGANTF.

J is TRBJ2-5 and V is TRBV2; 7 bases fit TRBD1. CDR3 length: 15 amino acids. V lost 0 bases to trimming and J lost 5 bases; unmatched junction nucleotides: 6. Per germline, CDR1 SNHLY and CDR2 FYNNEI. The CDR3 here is CASSEAQAGGETQYF. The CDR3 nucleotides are TGTGCCAGCAGTGAAGCGCAGGCAGGGGGTGAGACCCAGTACTTC.

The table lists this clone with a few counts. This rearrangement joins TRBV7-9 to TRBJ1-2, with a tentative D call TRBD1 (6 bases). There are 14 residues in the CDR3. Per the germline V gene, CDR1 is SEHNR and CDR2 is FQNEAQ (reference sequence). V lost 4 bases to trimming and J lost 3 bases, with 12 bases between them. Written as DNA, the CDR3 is TGTGCCAGCAGCTCGCCCAGGGGTGACTATGGCTACACCTTC. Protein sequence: CASSSPRGDYGYTF.

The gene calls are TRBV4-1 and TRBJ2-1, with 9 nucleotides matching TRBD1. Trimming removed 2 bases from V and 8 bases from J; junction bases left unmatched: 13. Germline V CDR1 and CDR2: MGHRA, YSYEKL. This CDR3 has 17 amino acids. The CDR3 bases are TGCGCCAGCAGCCAACTCCGGGGGACAGGGATAGAAGATGAGCAGTTCTTC. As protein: CASSQLRGTGIEDEQFF.

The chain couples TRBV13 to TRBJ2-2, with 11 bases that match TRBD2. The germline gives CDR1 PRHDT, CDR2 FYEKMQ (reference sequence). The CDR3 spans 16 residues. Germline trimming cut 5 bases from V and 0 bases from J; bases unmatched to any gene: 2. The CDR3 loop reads CASSPGLAANTGELFF. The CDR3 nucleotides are TGTGCCAGCAGCCCGGGACTAGCGGCGAACACCGGGGAGCTGTTTTTT. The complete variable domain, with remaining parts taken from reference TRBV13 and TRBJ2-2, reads AAGVIQSPRHLIKEKRETATLKCYPIPRHDTVYWYQQGPGQDPQFLISFYEKMQSDKGSIPDRFSAQQFSDYHSELNMSSLELGDSALYFCASSPGLAANTGELFFGEGSRLTVL.

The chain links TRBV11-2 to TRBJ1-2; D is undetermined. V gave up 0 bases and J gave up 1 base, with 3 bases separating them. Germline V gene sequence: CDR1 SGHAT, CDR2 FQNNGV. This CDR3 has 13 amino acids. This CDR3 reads CASSLDGNYGYTF. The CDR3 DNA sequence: TGTGCCAGCAGCTTAGACGGTAACTATGGCTACACCTTC.

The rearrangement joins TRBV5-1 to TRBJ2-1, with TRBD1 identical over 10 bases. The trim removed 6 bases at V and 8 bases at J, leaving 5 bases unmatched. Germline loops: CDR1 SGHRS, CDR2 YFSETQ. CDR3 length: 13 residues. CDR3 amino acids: CASTSDRGDEQFF. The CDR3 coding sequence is TGCGCCAGCACCTCGGACAGGGGGGATGAGCAGTTCTTC.

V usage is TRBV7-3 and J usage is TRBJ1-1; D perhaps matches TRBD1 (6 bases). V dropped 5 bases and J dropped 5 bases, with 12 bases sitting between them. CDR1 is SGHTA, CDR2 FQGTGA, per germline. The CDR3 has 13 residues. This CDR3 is CASSVQGDTEAFF. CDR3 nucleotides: TGTGCCAGCAGCGTACAGGGAGATACTGAAGCTTTCTTT.

Written as DNA, the CDR3 is TGTGCCAGCAGCGTGGGTTCTTGGAGTCCGAACACCGGGGAGCTGTTTTTT. The encoded protein is CASSVGSWSPNTGELFF. V usage is TRBV11-2 and J usage is TRBJ2-2; D remains ambiguous. V was cut by 5 bases and J by 0 bases, with 16 bases left in between. The CDR3 has 17 amino acids. Germline CDR1 reads SGHAT; CDR2 reads FQNNGV.

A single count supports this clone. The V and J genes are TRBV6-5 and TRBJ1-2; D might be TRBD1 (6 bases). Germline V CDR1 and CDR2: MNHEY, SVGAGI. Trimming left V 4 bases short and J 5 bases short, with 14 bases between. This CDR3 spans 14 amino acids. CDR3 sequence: CASSWGTGRYGYTF. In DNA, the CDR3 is TGTGCCAGCAGTTGGGGAACAGGGCGGTATGGCTACACCTTC.

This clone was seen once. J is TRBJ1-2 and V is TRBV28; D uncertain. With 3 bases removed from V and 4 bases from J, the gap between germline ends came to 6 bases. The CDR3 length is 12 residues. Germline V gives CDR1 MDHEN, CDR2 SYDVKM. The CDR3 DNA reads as TGTGCCAGCAGTTTGGCCAGCTATGGCTACACCTTC. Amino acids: CASSLASYGYTF.

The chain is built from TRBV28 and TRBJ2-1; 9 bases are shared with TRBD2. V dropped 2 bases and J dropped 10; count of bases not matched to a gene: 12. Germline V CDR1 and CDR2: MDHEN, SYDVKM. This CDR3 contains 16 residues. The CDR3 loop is CASSLHPGGGAGEQFF. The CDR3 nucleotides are TGTGCCAGCAGTTTACATCCCGGCGGGGGGGCCGGGGAGCAGTTCTTC.

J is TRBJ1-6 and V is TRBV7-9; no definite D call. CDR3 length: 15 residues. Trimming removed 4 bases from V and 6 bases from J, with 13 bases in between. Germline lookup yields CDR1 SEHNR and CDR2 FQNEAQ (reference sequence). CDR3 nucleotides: TGTGCCAGCAGCTCCCCCCTGGCTTCTAATTCACCCCTCCACTTT. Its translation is CASSSPLASNSPLHF.

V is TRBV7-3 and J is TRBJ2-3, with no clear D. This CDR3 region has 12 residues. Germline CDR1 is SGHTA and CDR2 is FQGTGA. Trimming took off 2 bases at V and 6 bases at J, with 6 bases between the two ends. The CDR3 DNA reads TGTGCCAGCAGCTTATCGAGGGATACGCAGTATTTT. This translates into CASSLSRDTQYF.

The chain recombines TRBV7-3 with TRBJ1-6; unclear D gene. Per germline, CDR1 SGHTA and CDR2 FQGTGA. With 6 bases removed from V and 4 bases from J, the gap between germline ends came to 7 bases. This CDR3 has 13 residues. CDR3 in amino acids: CASRLAYNSPLHF. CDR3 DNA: TGTGCCAGCAGGTTAGCGTATAATTCACCCCTCCACTTT.

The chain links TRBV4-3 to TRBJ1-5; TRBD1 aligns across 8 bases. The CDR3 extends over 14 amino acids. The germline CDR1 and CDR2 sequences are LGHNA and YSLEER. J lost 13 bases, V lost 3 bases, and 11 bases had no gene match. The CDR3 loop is CASSQSSRQGPQHF. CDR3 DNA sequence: TGCGCCAGCAGCCAGTCCTCCAGACAGGGGCCTCAGCATTTT.

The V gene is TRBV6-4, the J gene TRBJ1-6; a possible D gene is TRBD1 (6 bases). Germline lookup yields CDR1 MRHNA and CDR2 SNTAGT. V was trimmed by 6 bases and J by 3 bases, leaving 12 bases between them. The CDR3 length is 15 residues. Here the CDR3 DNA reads TGTGCCAGCAGAGCCCAGGGGCACTATAATTCACCCCTCCACTTT. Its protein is CASRAQGHYNSPLHF.

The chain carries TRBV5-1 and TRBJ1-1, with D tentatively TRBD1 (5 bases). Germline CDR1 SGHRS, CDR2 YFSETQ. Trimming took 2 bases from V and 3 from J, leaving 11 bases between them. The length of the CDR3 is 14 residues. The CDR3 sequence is CASSFGAGYTEAFF. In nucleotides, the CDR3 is TGCGCCAGCAGCTTTGGGGCAGGGTACACTGAAGCTTTCTTT.

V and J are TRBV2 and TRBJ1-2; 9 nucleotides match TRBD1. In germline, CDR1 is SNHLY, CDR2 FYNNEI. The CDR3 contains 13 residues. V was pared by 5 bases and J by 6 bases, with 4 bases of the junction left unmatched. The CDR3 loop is CASSLGQGNGYTF. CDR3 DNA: TGTGCCAGCAGTTTGGGACAGGGCAATGGCTACACCTTC.

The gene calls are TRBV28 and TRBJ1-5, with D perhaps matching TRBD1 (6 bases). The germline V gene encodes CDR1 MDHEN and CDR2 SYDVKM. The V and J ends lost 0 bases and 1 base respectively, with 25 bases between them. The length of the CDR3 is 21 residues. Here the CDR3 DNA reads TGTGCCAGCAGTTTATGGCTCGGGGGGCGAGACGGATTACTCAGCAATCAGCCCCAGCATTTT. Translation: CASSLWLGGRDGLLSNQPQHF.

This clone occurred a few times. The CDR3 is CASSVAGSSPEAFF. The DNA for the CDR3 is TGTGCCAGCAGCGTAGCTGGTTCCAGTCCTGAAGCTTTCTTT. The rearrangement uses TRBV9 and TRBJ1-1; D gene ambiguous. The CDR3 consists of 14 residues. The V and J ends lost 0 bases and 6 bases respectively, with 12 bases between them. Per the germline V gene, CDR1 is SGDLS and CDR2 is YYNGEE.

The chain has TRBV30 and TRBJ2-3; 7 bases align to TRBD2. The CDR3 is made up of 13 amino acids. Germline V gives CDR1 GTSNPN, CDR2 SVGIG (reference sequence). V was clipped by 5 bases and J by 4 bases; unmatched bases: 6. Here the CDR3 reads CAWGFRGADTQYF. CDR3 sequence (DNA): TGTGCCTGGGGGTTCCGGGGGGCAGATACGCAGTATTTT.

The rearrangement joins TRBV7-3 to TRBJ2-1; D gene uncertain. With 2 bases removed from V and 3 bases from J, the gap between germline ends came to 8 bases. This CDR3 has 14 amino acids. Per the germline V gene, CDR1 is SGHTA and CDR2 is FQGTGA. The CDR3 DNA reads TGTGCCAGCAGCTTATCCCCAGACTACAATGAGCAGTTCTTC. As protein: CASSLSPDYNEQFF.

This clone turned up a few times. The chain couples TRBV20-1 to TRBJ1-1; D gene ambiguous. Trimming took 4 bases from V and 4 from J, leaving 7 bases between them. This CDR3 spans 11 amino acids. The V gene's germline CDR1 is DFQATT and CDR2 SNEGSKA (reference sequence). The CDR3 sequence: CSATRSTEAFF. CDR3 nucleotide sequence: TGCAGTGCTACAAGGAGCACTGAAGCTTTCTTT.